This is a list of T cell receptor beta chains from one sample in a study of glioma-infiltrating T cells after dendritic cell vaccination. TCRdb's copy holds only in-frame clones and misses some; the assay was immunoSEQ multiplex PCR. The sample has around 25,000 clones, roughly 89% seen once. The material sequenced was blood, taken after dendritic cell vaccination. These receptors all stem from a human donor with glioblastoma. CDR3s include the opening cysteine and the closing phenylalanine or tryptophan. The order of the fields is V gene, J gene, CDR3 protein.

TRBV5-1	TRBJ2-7	CASSPGSSYEQYF
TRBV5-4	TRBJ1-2	CASSFRDRVPYGYTF
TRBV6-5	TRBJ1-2	CASTLWGEGYTF
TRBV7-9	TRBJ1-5	CASSLSGGNQPQHF
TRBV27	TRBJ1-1	CASSLWASLNTEAFF
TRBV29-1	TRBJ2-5	CSAGGWETQYF
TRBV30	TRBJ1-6	CAWEGQGDSPLHF
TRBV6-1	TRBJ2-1	CASSATGGTPNEQFF
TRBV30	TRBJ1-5	CAWGTGATNQPQHF
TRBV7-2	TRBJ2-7	CASSRGGGGYSYEQYF
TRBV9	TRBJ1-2	CASSPGLGDNYGYTF
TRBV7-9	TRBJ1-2	CASSTETGRRVGGYTF
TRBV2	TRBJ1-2	CATGPGGVFGYTF
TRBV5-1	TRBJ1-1	CASSLGQGPLNTEAFF
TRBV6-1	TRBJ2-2	CASSFTIANTGELFF
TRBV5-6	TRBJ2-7	CASSGTGNPYEQYF
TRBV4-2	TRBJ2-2	CAISRNTGELFF
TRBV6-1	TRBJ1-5	CASSGRDRQLYQPQHF